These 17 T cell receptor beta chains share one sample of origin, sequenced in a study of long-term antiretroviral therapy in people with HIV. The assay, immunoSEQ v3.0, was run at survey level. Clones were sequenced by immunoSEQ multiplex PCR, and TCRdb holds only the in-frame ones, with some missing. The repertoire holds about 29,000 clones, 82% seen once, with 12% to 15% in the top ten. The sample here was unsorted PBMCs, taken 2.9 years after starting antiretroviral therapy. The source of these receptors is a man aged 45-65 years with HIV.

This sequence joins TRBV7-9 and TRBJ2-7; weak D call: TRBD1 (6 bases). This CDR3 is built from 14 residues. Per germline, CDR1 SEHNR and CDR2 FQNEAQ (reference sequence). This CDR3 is CARDIGSSWDEQYF. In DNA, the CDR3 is TGTGCTAGGGACATCGGCTCCAGCTGGGACGAGCAGTACTTC.

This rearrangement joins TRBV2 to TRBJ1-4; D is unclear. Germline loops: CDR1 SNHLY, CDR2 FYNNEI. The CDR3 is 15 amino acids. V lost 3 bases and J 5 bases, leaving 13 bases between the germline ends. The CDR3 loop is CASSEWRQENEKLFF. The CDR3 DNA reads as TGTGCCAGCAGTGAGTGGAGGCAGGAAAATGAAAAACTGTTTTTT.

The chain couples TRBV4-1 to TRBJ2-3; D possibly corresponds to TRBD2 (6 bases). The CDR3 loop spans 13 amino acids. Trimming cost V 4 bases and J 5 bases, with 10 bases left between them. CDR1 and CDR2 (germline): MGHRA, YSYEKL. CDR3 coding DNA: TGCGCCAGCAGCCGACTGGGGGGAGATACGCAGTATTTT. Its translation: CASSRLGGDTQYF.

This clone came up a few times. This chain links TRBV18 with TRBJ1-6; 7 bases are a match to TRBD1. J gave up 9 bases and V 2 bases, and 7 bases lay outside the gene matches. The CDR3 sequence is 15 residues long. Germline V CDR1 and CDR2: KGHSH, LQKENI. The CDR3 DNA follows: TGTGCCAGCTCACCAACAGGGGCTTCGAGTTCACCCCTCCACTTT. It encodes CASSPTGASSSPLHF.

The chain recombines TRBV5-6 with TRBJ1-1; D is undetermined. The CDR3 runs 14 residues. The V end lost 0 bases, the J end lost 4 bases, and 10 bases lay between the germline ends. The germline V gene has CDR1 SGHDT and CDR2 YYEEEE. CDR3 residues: CASSLGVSLTEAFF. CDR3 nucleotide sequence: TGTGCCAGCAGCTTGGGGGTGTCGCTCACTGAAGCTTTCTTT.

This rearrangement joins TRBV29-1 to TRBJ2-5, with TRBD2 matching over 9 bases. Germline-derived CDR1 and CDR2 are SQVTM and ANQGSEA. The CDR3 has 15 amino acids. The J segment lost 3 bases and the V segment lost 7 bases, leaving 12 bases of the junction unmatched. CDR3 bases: TGCAGCGCCGGCGGGGGGGCCAGACGAAAAGAGACCCAGTACTTC. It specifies CSAGGGARRKETQYF.

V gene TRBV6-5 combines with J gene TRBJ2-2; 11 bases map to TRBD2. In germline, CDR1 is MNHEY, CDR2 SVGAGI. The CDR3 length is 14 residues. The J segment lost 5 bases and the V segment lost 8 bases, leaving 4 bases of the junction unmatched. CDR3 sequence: CASVRLAGTGELFF. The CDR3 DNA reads TGTGCCAGCGTAAGACTAGCGGGGACCGGGGAGCTGTTTTTT.

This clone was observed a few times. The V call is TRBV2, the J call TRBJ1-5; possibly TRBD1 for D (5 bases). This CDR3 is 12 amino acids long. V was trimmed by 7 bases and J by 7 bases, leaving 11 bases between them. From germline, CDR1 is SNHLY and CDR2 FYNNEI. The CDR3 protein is CASTTGGQPQHF. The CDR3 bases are TGTGCCAGCACTACAGGTGGGCAGCCCCAGCATTTT.

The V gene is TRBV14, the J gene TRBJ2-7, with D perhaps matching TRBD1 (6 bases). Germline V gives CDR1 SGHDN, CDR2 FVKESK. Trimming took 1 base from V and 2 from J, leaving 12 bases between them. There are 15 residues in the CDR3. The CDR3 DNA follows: TGTGCCAGCAGCCAAGTAACAACAGGGCCCTACGAGCAGTACTTC. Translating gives CASSQVTTGPYEQYF.

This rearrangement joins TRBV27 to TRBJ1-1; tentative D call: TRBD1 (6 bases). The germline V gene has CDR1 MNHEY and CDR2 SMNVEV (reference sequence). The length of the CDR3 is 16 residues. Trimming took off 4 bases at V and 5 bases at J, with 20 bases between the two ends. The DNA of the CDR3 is TGTGCCAGCAGTTCCCATAACAGGGCGGGGGGGACTGAAGCTTTCTTT. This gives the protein CASSSHNRAGGTEAFF.

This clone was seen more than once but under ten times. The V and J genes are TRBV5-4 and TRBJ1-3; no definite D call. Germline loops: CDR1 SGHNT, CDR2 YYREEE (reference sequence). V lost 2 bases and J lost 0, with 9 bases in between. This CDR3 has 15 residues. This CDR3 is CASSLGGVSGNTIYF. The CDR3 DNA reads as TGTGCCAGCAGCTTAGGCGGAGTCTCTGGAAACACCATATATTTT.

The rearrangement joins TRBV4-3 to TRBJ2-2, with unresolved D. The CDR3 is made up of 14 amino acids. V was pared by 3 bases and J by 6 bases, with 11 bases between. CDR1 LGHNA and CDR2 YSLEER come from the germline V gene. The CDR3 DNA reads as TGCGCCAGCAGCCAGGGCATGATAGCCGGGGAGCTGTTTTTT. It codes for CASSQGMIAGELFF.

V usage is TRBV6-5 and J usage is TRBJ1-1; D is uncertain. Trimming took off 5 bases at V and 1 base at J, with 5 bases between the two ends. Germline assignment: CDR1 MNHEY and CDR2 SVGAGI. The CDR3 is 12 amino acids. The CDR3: CASSRGNTEAFF. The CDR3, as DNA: TGTGCCAGCAGTCGGGGGAACACTGAAGCTTTCTTT.

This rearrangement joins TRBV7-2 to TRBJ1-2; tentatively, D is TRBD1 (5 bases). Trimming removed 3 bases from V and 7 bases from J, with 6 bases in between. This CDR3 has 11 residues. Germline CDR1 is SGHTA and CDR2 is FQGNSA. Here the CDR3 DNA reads TGTGCCAGCAGCTTGACAGTTGGCTACACCTTC. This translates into CASSLTVGYTF.

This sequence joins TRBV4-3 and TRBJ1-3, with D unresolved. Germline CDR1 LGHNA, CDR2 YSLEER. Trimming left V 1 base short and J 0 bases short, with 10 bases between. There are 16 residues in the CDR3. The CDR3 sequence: CASSQVRGPSGNTIYF. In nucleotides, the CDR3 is TGCGCCAGCAGCCAAGTCCGCGGGCCCTCTGGAAACACCATATATTTT.

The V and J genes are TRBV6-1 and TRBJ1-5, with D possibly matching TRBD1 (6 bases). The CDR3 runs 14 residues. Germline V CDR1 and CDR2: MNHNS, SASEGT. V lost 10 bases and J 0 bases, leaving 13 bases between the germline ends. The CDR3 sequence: CATKDSYSNQPQHF. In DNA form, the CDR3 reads TGTGCCACCAAGGACAGCTATAGCAATCAGCCCCAGCATTTT.

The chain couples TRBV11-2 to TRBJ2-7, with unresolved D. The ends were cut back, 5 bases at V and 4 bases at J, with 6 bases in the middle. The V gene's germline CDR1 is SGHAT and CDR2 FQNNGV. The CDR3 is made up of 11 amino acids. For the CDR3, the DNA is TGTGCCAGCAGCCCTGATTACGAGCAGTACTTC. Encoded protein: CASSPDYEQYF. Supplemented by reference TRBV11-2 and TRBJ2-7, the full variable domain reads EAGVAQSPRYKIIEKRQSVAFWCNPISGHATLYWYQQILGQGPKLLIQFQNNGVVDDSQLPKDRFSAERLKGVDSTLKIQPAKLEDSAVYLCASSPDYEQYFGPGTRLTVT.